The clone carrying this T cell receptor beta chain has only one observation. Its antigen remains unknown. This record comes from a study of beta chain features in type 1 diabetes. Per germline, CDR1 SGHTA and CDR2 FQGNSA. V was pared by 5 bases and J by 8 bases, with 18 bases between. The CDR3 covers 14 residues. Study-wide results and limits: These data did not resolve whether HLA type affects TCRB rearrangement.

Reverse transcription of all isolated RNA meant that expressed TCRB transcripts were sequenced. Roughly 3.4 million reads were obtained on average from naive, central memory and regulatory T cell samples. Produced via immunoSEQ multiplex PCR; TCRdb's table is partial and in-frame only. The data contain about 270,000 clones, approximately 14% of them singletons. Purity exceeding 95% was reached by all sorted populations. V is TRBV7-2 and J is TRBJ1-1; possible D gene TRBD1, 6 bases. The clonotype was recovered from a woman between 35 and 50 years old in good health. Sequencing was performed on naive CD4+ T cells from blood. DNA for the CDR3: TGTGCCAGCAGCGTTAGACAGGTGGCCGGCGAAGCTTTCTTT. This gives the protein CASSVRQVAGEAFF.